This T cell receptor (beta chain) was found in a study of blood T cell repertoires in COVID-19. Study overall: Whether acute or convalescent, the COVID-19 samples came from the United States, Italy and Spain. Nucleic acid was either cDNA or gDNA, and it came from T cells, B-cell-depleted T cells, or PBMCs.

The CDR3 spans 10 residues. The V gene lost 3 bases and the J gene lost 7 bases, with 3 bases spanning the gap. Germline V lookup: CDR1 MDHEN, CDR2 SYDVKM. Original processing methods: Amplification from reference gene primers served as the basis for estimated nucleated cell counts. Measured with immunoSEQ multiplex PCR; TCRdb has only the in-frame clones, and not every one. D and trimming come from the DNA, and the V and J calls and clone size come from that table. The table has roughly 150,000 clones, more than 85% seen once. Source material: peripheral blood. The clonotype originates from a woman of 80 years or more with COVID-19, enrolled during active disease. The chain is built from TRBV28 and TRBJ1-2; D unclear. CDR3 bases: TGTGCCAGCAGTTTCCGTGGCTACACCTTC. It specifies CASSFRGYTF.